This T cell receptor (beta chain) was recorded in a study of beta chain features in type 1 diabetes. Across the study: The patient and healthy donor groups were comparable for age, gender and cell yields.

By way of CD45RO/CCR7/CD25/CD127/CD95/CD27, the CD4+ regulatory, stem cell-like memory, central memory and naive cells were sorted. Remarks on this clone: Its antigen is not known. Other DNA sequences of this sample code for an identical CDR3.

The CDR3 covers 13 residues. V was clipped by 0 bases and J by 6 bases, with 6 bases between them. Per the germline V gene, CDR1 is SGHAT and CDR2 is FQNNGV. Study-level points and caveats: There was no resolution here of whether HLA type influences TCRB rearrangement. Moderately but significantly shorter TCRB CDR3s were found in Type 1 diabetes patients in all four CD4+ subsets.

The isolated RNA, all of it, was reverse transcribed, so expressed TCRB transcripts were what got sequenced. Repertoires were generated with immunoSEQ multiplex PCR, while TCRdb's copy carries only in-frame clones and drops some. Among under 900,000 clones listed, about a sixth were seen once. The V gene is TRBV11-2, the J gene TRBJ2-1; D unresolved. Sequencing used naive CD4+ T cells from blood. This clonotype was obtained from a woman in her late teens or twenties in good health. CDR3 nucleotide sequence: TGTGCCAGCAGCTTAGATCGTGGCAATGAGCAGTTCTTC. Encoded protein: CASSLDRGNEQFF. The complete variable domain, with remaining parts taken from reference TRBV11-2 and TRBJ2-1, reads EAGVAQSPRYKIIEKRQSVAFWCNPISGHATLYWYQQILGQGPKLLIQFQNNGVVDDSQLPKDRFSAERLKGVDSTLKIQPAKLEDSAVYLCASSLDRGNEQFFGPGTRLTVL.